The next 12 T cell receptor beta chains were all read from a single sample in a study of cytomegalovirus exposure and HLA in healthy donors. Primers for the PCR totalled 60 Vbeta and 13 Jbeta. TCRdb's table, derived via immunoSEQ multiplex PCR, lists solely in-frame clones and lacks some. Of roughly 150,000 clones in the sample, less than 65% were seen once. The material sequenced was PBMCs. The origin of the receptors is a woman in her twenties or thirties in good health and CMV-seropositive.

This clone was detected once. The chain has TRBV2 and TRBJ2-5; D remains unclear. The V end lost 7 bases, the J end lost 0 bases, and 18 bases lay between the germline ends. From germline, CDR1 is SNHLY and CDR2 FYNNEI. The CDR3 is 16 amino acids. As DNA, the CDR3 is TGTGCCAGCAAAAGCGCCGTCCTGACGTACCAAGAGACCCAGTACTTC. Translating gives CASKSAVLTYQETQYF.

This clone appeared a few times. The genes are TRBV7-9 and TRBJ1-1; D call uncertain. With 5 bases removed from V and 0 bases from J, the gap between germline ends came to 7 bases. The CDR3 is made up of 13 amino acids. Per germline, CDR1 SEHNR and CDR2 FQNEAQ (reference sequence). The CDR3: CASSDGMNTEAFF. In DNA form, the CDR3 reads TGTGCCAGCAGCGACGGGATGAACACTGAAGCTTTCTTT.

The CDR3 region has the DNA TGTGCCACAGCGAGGGACAGGGAAGGACCGGGAGACACAGATACGCAGTATTTT. Translation: CATARDREGPGDTDTQYF. The genes are TRBV2 and TRBJ2-3; 9 bases line up with TRBD1. CDR3 length equals 18 residues. The ends lost 10 bases at V and 2 bases at J; junction bases unmatched: 19. Germline-derived CDR1 and CDR2 are SNHLY and FYNNEI.

The J gene is TRBJ1-2, the V gene TRBV7-8; D possibly corresponds to TRBD1 (5 bases). The CDR3 length is 14 residues. Germline values: CDR1 SGHVS, CDR2 FQNEAQ. Trimming removed 5 bases from V and 6 bases from J, with 16 bases in between. The CDR3, as DNA: TGTGCCAGCAGCAGTGTGGGGGGAGGCCATGGCTACACCTTC. Translating it yields CASSSVGGGHGYTF.

The chain carries TRBV18 and TRBJ1-2; TRBD1 is a possible D gene (6 bases). This CDR3 contains 14 residues. CDR1 and CDR2 from the germline V gene are KGHSH and LQKENI. The ends were cut back, 2 bases at V and 5 bases at J, with 12 bases in the middle. CDR3 in DNA: TGTGCCAGCTCACCAAGCACAGGGATTTATGGCTACACCTTC. It translates to CASSPSTGIYGYTF. The whole variable domain, remainder taken from reference TRBV18 and TRBJ1-2, is NAGVMQNPRHLVRRRGQEARLRCSPMKGHSHVYWYRQLPEEGLKFMVYLQKENIIDESGMPKERFSAEFPKEGPSILRIQQVVRGDSAAYFCASSPSTGIYGYTFGSGTRLTVV.

V and J are TRBV19 and TRBJ2-2, with D perhaps TRBD1 (6 bases). Germline V gives CDR1 LNHDA, CDR2 SQIVND (reference sequence). Trimming left V 10 bases short and J 7 bases short, with 19 bases between. The CDR3 extends over 14 amino acids. CDR3 residues: CATQRGSQGGELFF. CDR3 DNA: TGTGCCACCCAAAGGGGGTCCCAAGGCGGGGAGCTGTTTTTT.

This chain links TRBV7-8 with TRBJ1-2; TRBD1 matches 7 bases. The CDR3 spans 15 residues. Germline V CDR1 and CDR2: SGHVS, FQNEAQ. V was pared by 1 base and J by 6 bases, with 8 bases of the junction left unmatched. The CDR3 reads CASSLERGRLNGYTF. CDR3 nucleotide sequence: TGTGCCAGCAGCTTAGAGAGGGGGCGCCTTAATGGCTACACCTTC.

The chain couples TRBV29-1 to TRBJ1-1; no definite D call. With 7 bases removed from V and 6 bases from J, the gap between germline ends came to 9 bases. The CDR3 totals 10 residues. Per germline, CDR1 SQVTM and CDR2 ANQGSEA. CDR3 sequence (DNA): TGCAGCGCCAGCGTCCCTGAAGCTTTCTTT. It yields the protein CSASVPEAFF.

The chain employs TRBV14 and TRBJ2-5; D is perhaps TRBD1 (5 bases). Looked up from germline, CDR1 is SGHDN and CDR2 is FVKESK. V lost 4 bases to trimming and J lost 1 base, with 13 bases between them. This CDR3 spans 15 amino acids. CDR3 nucleotides: TGTGCCAGCAGCCGGTTACAGGATTCCCAAGAGACCCAGTACTTC. Amino acid sequence: CASSRLQDSQETQYF. The whole variable domain, filled in from reference TRBV14 and TRBJ2-5, reads EAGVTQFPSHSVIEKGQTVTLRCDPISGHDNLYWYRRVMGKEIKFLLHFVKESKQDESGMPNNRFLAERTGGTYSTLKVQPAELEDSGVYFCASSRLQDSQETQYFGPGTRLLVL.

A word on this clone: The same CDR3 arises from other DNA sequences in this sample as well. V usage is TRBV5-1 and J usage is TRBJ1-1, with 8 bases aligning to TRBD1. Germline CDR1 SGHRS, CDR2 YFSETQ. This CDR3 comprises 16 residues. After removal of 2 bases from V and 4 bases from J, the junction contained 10 bases not matched to a gene. The chain's CDR3 is CASSLKGQAWTTEAFF. The CDR3 nucleotides are TGCGCCAGCAGCTTAAAGGGACAGGCATGGACCACTGAAGCTTTCTTT.

This clone is termed medium-sized. The V and J genes are TRBV7-2 and TRBJ2-1, with 7 bases matching TRBD1. J was trimmed by 3 bases and V by 3 bases; bases with no gene match: 11. Germline V lookup: CDR1 SGHTA, CDR2 FQGNSA. The CDR3 length is 17 residues. The CDR3 is CASSFATAGTVYNEQFF. The DNA of the CDR3 is TGTGCCAGCAGCTTCGCGACGGCCGGGACAGTCTACAATGAGCAGTTCTTC.

The chain uses TRBV7-9 and TRBJ1-2, with 11 bases fitting TRBD1. CDR3 length: 14 residues. Germline loops: CDR1 SEHNR, CDR2 FQNEAQ (reference sequence). After removal of 4 bases from V and 7 bases from J, the junction contained 5 bases not matched to a gene. In DNA, the CDR3 is TGTGCCAGCAGCTCCGGACAGGGGGCGTTTGGCTACACCTTC. It translates to CASSSGQGAFGYTF.